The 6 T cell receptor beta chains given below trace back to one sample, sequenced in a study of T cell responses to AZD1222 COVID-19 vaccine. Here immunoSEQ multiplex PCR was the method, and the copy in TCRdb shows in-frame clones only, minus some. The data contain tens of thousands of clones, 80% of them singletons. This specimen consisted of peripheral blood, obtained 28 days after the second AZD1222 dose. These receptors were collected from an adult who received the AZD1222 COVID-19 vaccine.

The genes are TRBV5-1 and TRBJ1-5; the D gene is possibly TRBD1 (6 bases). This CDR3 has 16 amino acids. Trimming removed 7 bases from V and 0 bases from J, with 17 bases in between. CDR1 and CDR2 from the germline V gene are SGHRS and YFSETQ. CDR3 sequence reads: CASRDRYRDSNQPQHF. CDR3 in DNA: TGCGCCAGCCGTGACAGGTACAGAGATAGCAATCAGCCCCAGCATTTT.

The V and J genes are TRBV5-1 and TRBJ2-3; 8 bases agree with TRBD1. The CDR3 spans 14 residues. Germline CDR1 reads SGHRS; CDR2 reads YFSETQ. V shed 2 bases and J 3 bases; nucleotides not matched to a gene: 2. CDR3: CASSFRQGTDTQYF. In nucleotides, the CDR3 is TGCGCCAGCAGCTTCCGACAGGGGACAGATACGCAGTATTTT.

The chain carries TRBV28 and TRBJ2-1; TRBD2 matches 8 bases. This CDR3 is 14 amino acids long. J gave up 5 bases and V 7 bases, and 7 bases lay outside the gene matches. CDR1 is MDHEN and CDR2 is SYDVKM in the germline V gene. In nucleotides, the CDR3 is TGTGCCAGCATGGCGGGAGGCCTCAACAATGAGCAGTTCTTC. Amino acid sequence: CASMAGGLNNEQFF.

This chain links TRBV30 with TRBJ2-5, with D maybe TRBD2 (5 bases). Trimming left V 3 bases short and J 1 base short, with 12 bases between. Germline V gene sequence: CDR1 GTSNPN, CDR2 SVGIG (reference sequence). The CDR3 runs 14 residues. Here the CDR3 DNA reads TGTGCCTGGAGAGGTGGACGGGGCCAAGAGACCCAGTACTTC. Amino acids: CAWRGGRGQETQYF. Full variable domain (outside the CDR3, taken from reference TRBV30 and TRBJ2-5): SQTIHQWPATLVQPVGSPLSLECTVEGTSNPNLYWYRQAAGRGLQLLFYSVGIGQISSEVPQNLSASRPQDRQFILSSKKLLLSDSGFYLCAWRGGRGQETQYFGPGTRLLVL.

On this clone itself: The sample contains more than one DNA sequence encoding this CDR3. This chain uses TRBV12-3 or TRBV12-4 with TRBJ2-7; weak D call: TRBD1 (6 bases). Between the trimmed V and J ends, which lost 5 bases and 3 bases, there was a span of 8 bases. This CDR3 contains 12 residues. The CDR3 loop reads CASSPDSYEQYF. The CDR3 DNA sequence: TGTGCCAGCAGTCCGGACAGCTACGAGCAGTACTTC.

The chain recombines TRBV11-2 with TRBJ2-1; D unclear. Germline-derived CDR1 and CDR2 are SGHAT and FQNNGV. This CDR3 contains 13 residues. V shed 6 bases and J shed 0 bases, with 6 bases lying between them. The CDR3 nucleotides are TGTGCCAGCAGGCTACGCTCCTACAATGAGCAGTTCTTC. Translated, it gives CASRLRSYNEQFF.